Below, 7 T cell receptor beta chains from the same sample are listed, as sequenced in a study of T cells in Graves' hyperthyroidism and ophthalmopathy. What was amplified from RNA transcripts were TCR beta CDR3 regions. A first-round RT-PCR of the TCR CDR3 used the HTBI primer set. TCRdb re-called the multiplex PCR reads through MiXCR, storing one row per CDR3 protein. Seen here are approximately 700,000 distinct CDR3 sequences, about 45% observed once, and the top ten hold 7% to 7.5%. Specimen: peripheral blood or thyroid tissue (not recorded which). The receptor source for this set is an adult man with Graves' disease, either hyperthyroidism or ophthalmopathy (not recorded which).

This clonotype came up many times. The chain employs TRBV7-2 and TRBJ2-5, with TRBD1 identical over 7 bases. The length of the CDR3 is 14 residues. Germline values: CDR1 SGHTA, CDR2 FQGNSA. V was pared by 6 bases and J by 1 base, with 5 bases of the junction left unmatched. For the CDR3, the DNA is TGTGCCAGCAGTCGCACAGGGGTCCAAGAGACCCAGTACTTC. Encoded protein: CASSRTGVQETQYF.

This clonotype was picked up many times. The genes are TRBV29-1 and TRBJ1-5; D is undetermined. Deletions cut 4 bases from V and 1 base from J, with 5 bases between. From germline, CDR1 is SQVTM and CDR2 ANQGSEA. The CDR3 covers 12 residues. The CDR3 sequence is CSVGLSNQPQHF. In DNA form, the CDR3 reads TGCAGCGTTGGACTGAGCAATCAGCCCCAGCATTTT. The full variable domain, with the rest looked up from reference TRBV29-1 and TRBJ1-5, is SAVISQKPSRDICQRGTSLTIQCQVDSQVTMMFWYRQQPGQSLTLIATANQGSEATYESGFVIDKFPISRPNLTFSTLTVSNMSPEDSSIYLCSVGLSNQPQHFGDGTRLSIL.

The chain carries TRBV15 and TRBJ1-6, with a possible D match to TRBD1 (6 bases). The length of the CDR3 is 15 residues. Trimming removed 5 bases at V and 10 bases at J, with 18 bases between. Germline assignment: CDR1 LNHNV and CDR2 YYDKDF (reference sequence). CDR3 nucleotides: TGTGCCACCAGCTTGAACCGGGCAGGGGTATCACCCCTCCACTTT. It codes for CATSLNRAGVSPLHF.

The chain uses TRBV7-8 and TRBJ1-3; 9 bases are shared with TRBD1. The CDR3 has 16 amino acids. In germline, CDR1 is SGHVS, CDR2 FQNEAQ. The V and J ends lost 4 bases and 3 bases, in that order; junction bases with no gene match: 7. This CDR3 reads CASSSGQGAFGNTIYF. CDR3 coding DNA: TGTGCCAGCAGCTCGGGACAGGGTGCTTTTGGAAACACCATATATTTT.

Note on this clonotype: At one end the junction does not follow the germline gene, possibly because of a read error. The chain uses TRBV20-1 and TRBJ2-7; D is tentatively TRBD1 or TRBD2 (5 bases each). The CDR3 contains 14 residues. Per the germline V gene, CDR1 is DFQATT and CDR2 is SNEGSKA (reference sequence). CDR3 loop: CGARDPGEGLEQYF. CDR3 coding DNA: TGCGGTGCTAGGGACCCGGGTGAAGGCCTCGAGCAGTACTTC.

Many counts were recorded for this clonotype. This chain uses TRBV7-8 with TRBJ2-5, with D perhaps matching TRBD2 (5 bases). Germline V gene data show CDR1 as SGHVS and CDR2 as FQNEAQ. Deletions cut 5 bases from V and 2 bases from J, with 9 bases between. The CDR3 is 13 residues long. Written as DNA, the CDR3 is TGTGCCAGCAGCCAACTAGTACAAGAGACCCAGTACTTC. Encoded protein: CASSQLVQETQYF.

The chain links TRBV7-6 to TRBJ2-7, with no clear D. Germline CDR1 SGHVS, CDR2 FNYEAQ. V was pared by 1 base and J by 7 bases, with 11 bases between. This CDR3 has 13 amino acids. The chain's CDR3 is CASSLVKGAEQYF. DNA of the CDR3: TGTGCCAGCAGCTTAGTAAAGGGTGCGGAGCAGTACTTC.